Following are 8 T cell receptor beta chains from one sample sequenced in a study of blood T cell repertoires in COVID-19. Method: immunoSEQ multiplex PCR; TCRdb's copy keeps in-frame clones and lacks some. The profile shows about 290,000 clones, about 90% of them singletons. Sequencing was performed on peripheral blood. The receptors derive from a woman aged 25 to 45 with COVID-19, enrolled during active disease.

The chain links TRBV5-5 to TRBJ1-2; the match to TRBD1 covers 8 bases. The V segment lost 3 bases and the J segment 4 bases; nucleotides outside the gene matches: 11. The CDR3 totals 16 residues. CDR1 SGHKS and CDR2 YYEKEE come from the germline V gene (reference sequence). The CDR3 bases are TGTGCCAGCAGCTCAACACCTCAGGGGGCATCCTATGGCTACACCTTC. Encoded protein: CASSSTPQGASYGYTF. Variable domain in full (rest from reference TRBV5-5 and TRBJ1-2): DAGVTQSPTHLIKTRGQQVTLRCSPISGHKSVSWYQQVLGQGPQFIFQYYEKEERGRGNFPDRFSARQFPNYSSELNVNALLLGDSALYLCASSSTPQGASYGYTFGSGTRLTVV.

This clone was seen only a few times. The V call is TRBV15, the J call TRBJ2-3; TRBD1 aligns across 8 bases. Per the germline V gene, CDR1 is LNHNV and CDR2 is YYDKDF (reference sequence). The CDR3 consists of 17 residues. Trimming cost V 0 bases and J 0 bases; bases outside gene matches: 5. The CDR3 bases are TGTGCCACCAGCAGAGACACAGGGGGAAATAGCACAGATACGCAGTATTTT. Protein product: CATSRDTGGNSTDTQYF.

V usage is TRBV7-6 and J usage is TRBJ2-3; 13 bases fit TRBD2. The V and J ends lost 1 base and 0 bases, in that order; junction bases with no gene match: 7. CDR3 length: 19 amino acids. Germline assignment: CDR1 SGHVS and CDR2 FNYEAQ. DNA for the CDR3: TGTGCCAGCAGCTTAGAGGGGACTAGCGGGGTCCCAAGCACAGATACGCAGTATTTT. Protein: CASSLEGTSGVPSTDTQYF.

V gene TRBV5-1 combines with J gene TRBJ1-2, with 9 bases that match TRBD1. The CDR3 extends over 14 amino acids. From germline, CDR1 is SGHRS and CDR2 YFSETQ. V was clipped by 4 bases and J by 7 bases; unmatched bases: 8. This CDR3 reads CASSLGQGSGGYTF. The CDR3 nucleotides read TGCGCCAGCAGCCTTGGACAGGGGTCTGGTGGCTACACCTTC. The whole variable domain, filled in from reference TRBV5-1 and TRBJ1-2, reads KAGVTQTPRYLIKTRGQQVTLSCSPISGHRSVSWYQQTPGQGLQFLFEYFSETQRNKGNFPGRFSGRQFSNSRSEMNVSTLELGDSALYLCASSLGQGSGGYTFGSGTRLTVV.

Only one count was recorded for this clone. CDR3 loop: CASSKARHLANTGELFF. CDR3 DNA sequence: TGTGCCAGTAGTAAGGCTCGACACCTTGCGAACACCGGGGAGCTGTTTTTT. V usage is TRBV19 and J usage is TRBJ2-2; D is uncertain. V was cut by 4 bases and J by 0 bases, with 15 bases left in between. CDR1 is LNHDA, CDR2 SQIVND, per germline (reference sequence). The CDR3 length is 17 residues.

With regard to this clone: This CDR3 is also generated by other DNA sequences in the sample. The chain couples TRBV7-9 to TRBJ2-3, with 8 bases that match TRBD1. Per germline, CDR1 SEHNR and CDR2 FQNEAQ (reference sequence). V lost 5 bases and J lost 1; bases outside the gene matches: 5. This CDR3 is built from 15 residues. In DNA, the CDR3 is TGTGCCAGCAGCCCCGGGACAGGAGGCACAGATACGCAGTATTTT. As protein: CASSPGTGGTDTQYF.

The CDR3: CATSDPSTDTQYF. The CDR3 DNA reads TGTGCCACCAGTGACCCTAGCACAGATACGCAGTATTTT. This rearrangement joins TRBV24-1 to TRBJ2-3; D is ambiguous. CDR1 KGHDR and CDR2 SFDVKD come from the germline V gene. The V end lost 4 bases, the J end lost 0 bases, and 4 bases lay between the germline ends. This CDR3 has 13 amino acids.

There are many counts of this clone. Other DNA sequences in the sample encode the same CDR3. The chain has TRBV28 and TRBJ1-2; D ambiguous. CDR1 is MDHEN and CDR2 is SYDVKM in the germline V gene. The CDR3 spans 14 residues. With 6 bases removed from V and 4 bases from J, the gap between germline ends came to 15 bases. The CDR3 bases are TGTGCCAGCAGCGTTCAGAGGAAACTCTATGGCTACACCTTC. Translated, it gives CASSVQRKLYGYTF.